The sequence of this TCR beta chain was determined in a study of OX40 agonist ivuxolimab in advanced cancers. Some clones are missing from TCRdb's copy, which holds only in-frame ones; the method was immunoSEQ multiplex PCR. This sample has tens of thousands of clones, with around 91% found just once. Blood sampling was done at baseline, cycle 4 day 1, and cycle 7 day 1. Deletions cut 0 bases from V and 0 bases from J, with 9 bases between. CDR1 LGHNA and CDR2 YNFKEQ come from the germline V gene. CDR3 length equals 16 residues. The input for sequencing was CD4+ or CD8+ T cells sorted from blood, taken in a trial of the OX40 agonist ivuxolimab. This TCR was recovered from an adult with an advanced solid tumor such as melanoma, head and neck, liver or kidney cancer. V usage is TRBV4-2 and J usage is TRBJ2-4; D unresolved. The CDR3, as DNA: TGTGCCAGCAGCCAAGAAACAGAAGTAGCCAAAAACATTCAGTACTTC. Translation gives CASSQETEVAKNIQYF.